A selection of T cell receptor beta chains follows, all from one sample in a study of T cell repertoires in cytomegalovirus infection. TCRdb reprocessed the reads with MiXCR, giving one entry per CDR3 protein. The data hold a few hundred thousand distinct CDR3 sequences, with 40% observed a single time. The antigens of these receptors remain unknown. The specimen comprised cultured PBMCs, sampled from culture after CMV antigen stimulation. The receptors derive from a human donor in good health (CMV status not recorded). Some clones in this sample may be carry-over from other donors' samples. Each CDR3 is given with its conserved first and last residue. A D gene is named only where the DNA matches it firmly. Size tells how often a clone was seen (once, few, many) or the class of an expanded clone, and some rows leave it out.

D	V	length	size	J	CDR3	DNA
NA	TRBV6-1	11	many	TRBJ1-2	CASRNRGGYTF	TGTGCCAGCAGAAACAGAGGGGGCTACACCTTC
TRBD1	TRBV12-3/TRBV12-4	14	NA	TRBJ1-2	CASSGTGTGYGYTF	TGTGCCAGCAGCGGCACCGGGACAGGCTATGGCTACACCTTC
TRBD2	TRBV7-2	16	few	TRBJ2-1	CASSLQLAGGHNEQFF	TGTGCCAGCAGCCTCCAACTAGCGGGGGGCCACAATGAGCAGTTCTTC
TRBD2	TRBV24-1	15	NA	TRBJ2-1	CATSDLTSGEGEQFF	TGTGCCACCAGTGATTTAACTAGCGGGGAGGGTGAGCAGTTCTTC
TRBD2	TRBV12-5	16	NA	TRBJ2-5	CASGLIVGRAKETQYF	TGTGCTAGTGGCCTCATCGTCGGGAGGGCAAAAGAGACCCAGTACTTC
NA	TRBV7-2	16	few	TRBJ2-1	CASSLAAASSYNEQFF	TGTGCCAGCAGCTTAGCGGCGGCGAGCTCCTACAATGAGCAGTTCTTC
NA	TRBV6-1	12	few	TRBJ2-5	CASSELEETQYF	TGTGCCAGCAGTGAGTTAGAAGAGACCCAGTACTTC
NA	TRBV10-3	15	NA	TRBJ1-6	CAISESTGELSPLHF	TGTGCCATCAGTGAGTCTACGGGAGAACTATCACCCCTCCACTTT
TRBD2	TRBV7-2	16	NA	TRBJ2-2	CASSFPSGGAPGELFF	TGTGCCAGCAGCTTCCCCAGCGGGGGGGCCCCCGGGGAGCTGTTTTTT
NA	TRBV7-6	12	NA	TRBJ1-1	CASSSSGGGAFF	TGTGCCAGCAGCTCGTCTGGTGGCGGGGCTTTCTTT
TRBD1	TRBV25-1	16	NA	TRBJ1-6	CASSPTGRTYNSPLHF	TGTGCCAGCAGTCCGACAGGGAGGACCTATAATTCACCCCTCCACTTT
NA	TRBV7-2	12	NA	TRBJ2-5	CASSLDPQTQYF	TGTGCCAGCAGCTTAGACCCCCAGACCCAGTACTTC
TRBD1	TRBV28	17	NA	TRBJ1-4	CASSLPGQPSTNEKLFF	TGTGCCAGCAGTTTACCGGGACAGCCCTCCACTAATGAAAAACTGTTTTTT
NA	TRBV7-2	15	NA	TRBJ1-2	CASSLDGGRDGGYTF	TGTGCCAGCAGCTTAGATGGGGGGCGTGATGGTGGCTACACCTTC
NA	TRBV2	13	many	TRBJ1-1	CASNQDRNTEAFF	TGTGCCAGCAATCAGGACAGAAACACTGAAGCTTTCTTT
TRBD2	TRBV24-1	16	NA	TRBJ2-5	CATSDPRLAGQETQYF	TGTGCCACCAGTGATCCCAGACTAGCGGGGCAAGAGACCCAGTACTTC
NA	TRBV7-2	16	NA	TRBJ2-5	CASSLVGGGKQETQYF	TGTGCCAGCAGCTTAGTGGGAGGAGGGAAGCAAGAGACCCAGTACTTC
NA	TRBV18	14	NA	TRBJ2-7	CASRDGWSSYEQYF	TGTGCCAGCCGTGATGGGTGGAGCTCCTACGAGCAGTACTTC
TRBD2	TRBV20-1	13	NA	TRBJ2-3	CSAGLAGGLAQYF	TGCAGTGCTGGACTAGCGGGAGGGTTGGCGCAGTATTTT
NA	TRBV7-6	13	NA	TRBJ2-3	CASSQRHTQTQYF	TGTGCCAGCAGCCAGAGACACACCCAAACGCAGTATTTT
NA	TRBV19	12	NA	TRBJ1-2	CASSFRDPGYTF	TGTGCCAGTAGTTTCAGGGATCCTGGCTACACCTTC
TRBD2	TRBV7-2	19	few	TRBJ2-7	CASSRGGPSGGAISYEQYF	TGTGCCAGCAGCCGAGGGGGACCTAGCGGGGGGGCAATCTCCTACGAGCAGTACTTC
TRBD2	TRBV7-8	16	few	TRBJ2-1	CASSFVWASGGNEQFF	TGTGCCAGCAGCTTTGTGTGGGCTAGCGGTGGCAATGAGCAGTTCTTC
NA	TRBV11-2	16	few	TRBJ2-1	CASRLGGHSSYNEQFF	TGTGCCAGCAGACTAGGCGGGCACAGCTCCTACAATGAGCAGTTCTTC
NA	TRBV28	14	few	TRBJ1-2	CASSLLESTFGYTF	TGTGCCAGCAGTTTGTTGGAATCAACATTCGGCTACACCTTC
TRBD1	TRBV6-2/TRBV6-3	17	NA	TRBJ1-1	CASSLMRQGSRYTEAFF	TGTGCCAGCAGTCTCATGAGACAGGGATCAAGGTACACTGAAGCTTTCTTT
NA	TRBV7-8	14	few	TRBJ1-2	CASSAIRENYGYTF	TGTGCCAGCAGCGCGATCAGGGAGAACTATGGCTACACCTTC
TRBD2	TRBV6-5	16	NA	TRBJ2-2	CASRHERGDPTGELFF	TGTGCCAGCAGACACGAACGGGGGGACCCAACCGGGGAGCTGTTTTTT
TRBD2	TRBV7-2	15	few	TRBJ2-1	CASSVSGARDNEQFF	TGTGCCAGCAGCGTAAGCGGGGCTAGGGACAATGAGCAGTTCTTC
NA	TRBV29-1	12	NA	TRBJ1-1	CSVEDIYTEAFF	TGCAGCGTTGAAGATATATACACTGAAGCTTTCTTT
NA	TRBV2	15	NA	TRBJ2-2	CASSLGTLNTGELFF	TGTGCCAGCAGTCTCGGGACTTTGAACACCGGGGAGCTGTTTTTT
TRBD2	TRBV6-2/TRBV6-3	12	NA	TRBJ2-5	CATEREPETQYF	TGTGCCACCGAGCGGGAACCAGAGACCCAGTACTTC
NA	TRBV12-3/TRBV12-4	14	NA	TRBJ1-5	CASSYGGGHQPQHF	TGTGCCAGCAGCTACGGCGGGGGGCATCAGCCCCAGCATTTT
NA	TRBV11-3	15	NA	TRBJ2-1	CASSSGGARDNEQFF	TGTGCCAGCAGCAGCGGAGGGGCGAGAGACAATGAGCAGTTCTTC
TRBD2	TRBV2	15	NA	TRBJ2-3	CASSTTSGLTDTQYF	TGTGCCAGCAGCACCACTAGCGGCCTCACAGATACGCAGTATTTT
NA	TRBV7-2	13	NA	TRBJ2-1	CASSSSGTFKQFF	TGTGCCAGCAGCTCATCCGGGACGTTCAAGCAGTTCTTC
NA	TRBV7-9	15	NA	TRBJ2-3	CASSLNPLHTDTQYF	TGTGCCAGCAGCTTAAACCCACTCCACACAGATACGCAGTATTTT
NA	TRBV28	15	NA	TRBJ2-1	CASKQGGYRINEQFF	TGTGCCAGCAAACAGGGGGGGTATCGGATCAATGAGCAGTTCTTC
NA	TRBV29-1	16	NA	TRBJ2-1	CSARGRGATPDNEQFF	TGCAGCGCTCGGGGGAGGGGGGCCACCCCGGACAATGAGCAGTTCTTC
NA	TRBV5-6	13	NA	TRBJ1-6	CASSSGGGSPLHF	TGTGCCAGCAGCTCCGGAGGTGGTTCACCCCTCCACTTT
NA	TRBV7-2	15	few	TRBJ2-3	CASSPRWSETDTQYF	TGTGCCAGCAGCCCCCGGTGGTCCGAAACAGATACGCAGTATTTT
NA	TRBV19	14	NA	TRBJ2-3	CASRRGVRTDTQYF	TGTGCCAGTAGAAGGGGTGTTCGCACAGATACGCAGTATTTT
NA	TRBV20-1	15	NA	TRBJ1-3	CSARVRGSSGNTIYF	TGCAGTGCTAGAGTGCGGGGCTCCTCTGGAAACACCATATATTTT
NA	TRBV20-1	11	NA	TRBJ2-2	CSATNTGELFF	TGCAGTGCTACCAACACCGGGGAGCTGTTTTTT
NA	TRBV11-2	14	NA	TRBJ2-2	CASSFERVAGELFF	TGTGCCAGCAGCTTCGAGCGGGTCGCCGGGGAGCTGTTTTTT
TRBD2	TRBV4-3	18	few	TRBJ2-7	CASSQGPTSGGVSYEQYF	TGCGCCAGCAGCCAAGGGCCCACTAGCGGAGGGGTGTCCTACGAGCAGTACTTC
NA	TRBV27	17	few	TRBJ1-1	CASSLSGISGVGTEAFF	TGTGCCAGCAGTTTATCGGGTATTTCGGGGGTCGGCACTGAAGCTTTCTTT
NA	TRBV20-1	16	NA	TRBJ1-1	CSARALVGQSNTEAFF	TGCAGTGCTCGAGCTCTGGTTGGACAATCGAACACTGAAGCTTTCTTT
TRBD1	TRBV7-6	15	few	TRBJ2-3	CASSSGQGAVDTQYF	TGTGCCAGCAGCTCGGGACAGGGGGCGGTAGATACGCAGTATTTT
NA	TRBV7-2	14	many	TRBJ2-7	CASSLNPGPYEQYF	TGTGCCAGCAGCTTAAACCCGGGACCCTACGAGCAGTACTTC
NA	TRBV9	15	NA	TRBJ2-1	CASSVSSPSSHEQFF	TGTGCCAGCAGCGTTTCATCTCCTAGCTCCCATGAGCAGTTCTTC
TRBD2	TRBV7-6	14	NA	TRBJ2-7	CASSILAGGYEQYF	TGTGCCAGCAGCATACTAGCGGGAGGTTACGAGCAGTACTTC
NA	TRBV20-1	13	NA	TRBJ2-7	CSAHLMIRGEQYF	TGCAGTGCCCATCTGATGATACGGGGGGAGCAGTACTTC
NA	TRBV2	16	NA	TRBJ2-1	CASSEGSVRLNNEQFF	TGTGCCAGCAGTGAAGGGTCAGTTCGCCTTAACAATGAGCAGTTCTTC